Below, 10 T cell receptor beta chains from the same sample are listed, as sequenced in a study of blood T cell repertoires in COVID-19. Sequenced by immunoSEQ multiplex PCR; TCRdb stores in-frame clones only, minus some. The sample yields roughly 240,000 clones, approximately 82% seen once. Sequences were obtained from peripheral blood. Receptors originate from a woman of 80 years or more with acute or convalescent COVID-19.

The chain couples TRBV19 to TRBJ1-1, with 12 bases aligning to TRBD1. Germline V gene data show CDR1 as LNHDA and CDR2 as SQIVND (reference sequence). This CDR3 is 14 amino acids long. With 6 bases clipped from V and 5 bases from J, the junction kept 4 bases outside the gene matches. The CDR3 spells CASRPGQGATEAFF. As DNA, the CDR3 is TGTGCCAGTAGACCGGGACAGGGGGCAACTGAAGCTTTCTTT.

This chain joins TRBV11-3 and TRBJ1-1; TRBD1 matches at 8 bases. The ends lost 0 bases at V and 8 bases at J; junction bases unmatched: 2. Germline-derived CDR1 and CDR2 are SGHNT and YENEEA. This CDR3 has 13 amino acids. This CDR3 reads CASSLDGDREAFF. The CDR3 DNA reads TGTGCCAGCAGCTTAGACGGGGACAGGGAAGCTTTCTTT.

The chain couples TRBV28 to TRBJ2-2, with a tentative D call TRBD1 (6 bases). The germline V gene has CDR1 MDHEN and CDR2 SYDVKM. This CDR3 region has 14 residues. V was clipped by 6 bases and J by 1 base, with 9 bases between them. The CDR3 sequence: CASRLGGNTGELFF. The CDR3 bases are TGTGCCAGCAGACTAGGGGGGAACACCGGGGAGCTGTTTTTT.

This chain connects TRBV6-1 to TRBJ2-4; D may be TRBD1 (5 bases). CDR3 length: 18 amino acids. Germline CDR1 MNHNS, CDR2 SASEGT. V was cut by 3 bases and J by 2 bases, with 20 bases left in between. CDR3 sequence reads: CASSDGLLWGTTKNIQYF. In DNA, the CDR3 is TGTGCCAGCAGTGATGGTTTACTTTGGGGCACGACCAAAAACATTCAGTACTTC.

This clone has a single count. A junction boundary mismatches the germline segment, possibly from a read error. The CDR3 sequence: CAISLTLDRVVPEAFF. The DNA of the CDR3 is TGTGCCATCAGCTTAACGCTTGACAGGGTGGTGCCTGAAGCTTTCTTT. The chain carries TRBV5-5 and TRBJ1-1; 7 nucleotides match TRBD1. The CDR3 extends over 16 amino acids. CDR1 is SGHKS and CDR2 is YYEKEE in the germline V gene (reference sequence). Drawing the rest from reference TRBV5-5 and TRBJ1-1, the complete variable domain is DAGVTQSPTHLIKTRGQQVTLRCSPISGHKSVSWYQQVLGQGPQFIFQYYEKEERGRGNFPDRFSARQFPNYSSELNVNALLLGDSALYLCAISLTLDRVVPEAFFGQGTRLTVV.

The gene calls are TRBV6-2 or TRBV6-3 and TRBJ1-5, with a weak D call TRBD1 (5 bases). This CDR3 has 16 amino acids. CDR1 is MNHEY, CDR2 SVGEGT, per germline. The germline V and J ends were trimmed by 2 bases and 3 bases, with 14 bases remaining between them. The CDR3 here is CASSYGGTKVNQPQHF. CDR3 DNA: TGTGCCAGCAGTTACGGAGGGACTAAGGTCAATCAGCCCCAGCATTTT.

The gene calls are TRBV24-1 and TRBJ2-1; TRBD2 might be the D (5 bases). The CDR3 loop spans 16 amino acids. Germline CDR1 reads KGHDR; CDR2 reads SFDVKD. The V end lost 1 base, the J end lost 3 bases, and 12 bases lay between the germline ends. The CDR3 protein is CATSDFASGVYNEQFF. In DNA, the CDR3 is TGTGCCACCAGTGATTTTGCCAGCGGTGTCTACAATGAGCAGTTCTTC.

The chain joins TRBV24-1 to TRBJ2-3; D perhaps matches TRBD1 (6 bases). Germline V gene lookup returns CDR1 KGHDR and CDR2 SFDVKD. The CDR3 loop spans 15 amino acids. V shed 3 bases and J shed 5 bases, with 14 bases lying between them. The CDR3: CATSDPRGAGDTQYF. The CDR3 bases are TGTGCCACCAGTGATCCCAGGGGCGCGGGAGATACGCAGTATTTT.

The V and J genes are TRBV5-8 and TRBJ1-5; tentative D call: TRBD1 (5 bases). The CDR3 consists of 15 residues. CDR1 and CDR2 (germline): SGHTS, YDEGEE. V dropped 4 bases and J dropped 3 bases, with 14 bases sitting between them. The CDR3 DNA is TGTGCCAGCAGCCGGGGGACTGGGAACAATCAGCCCCAGCATTTT. The encoded protein is CASSRGTGNNQPQHF.

This clone has a handful of counts. The CDR3 loop reads CASSLLPGRDSPLHF. Written as DNA, the CDR3 is TGTGCCAGCAGCTTGCTTCCAGGGAGGGATTCACCCCTCCACTTT. V is TRBV5-8 and J is TRBJ1-6; the D gene is possibly TRBD1 (5 bases). The CDR3 covers 15 residues. Germline assignment: CDR1 SGHTS and CDR2 YDEGEE. V was clipped by 1 base and J by 8 bases, with 13 bases between them. The entire variable domain, with the rest obtained from reference TRBV5-8 and TRBJ1-6, is as follows: EAGVTQSPTHLIKTRGQQATLRCSPISGHTSVYWYQQALGLGLQFLLWYDEGEERNRGNFPPRFSGRQFPNYSSELNVNALELEDSALYLCASSLLPGRDSPLHFGNGTRLTVT.